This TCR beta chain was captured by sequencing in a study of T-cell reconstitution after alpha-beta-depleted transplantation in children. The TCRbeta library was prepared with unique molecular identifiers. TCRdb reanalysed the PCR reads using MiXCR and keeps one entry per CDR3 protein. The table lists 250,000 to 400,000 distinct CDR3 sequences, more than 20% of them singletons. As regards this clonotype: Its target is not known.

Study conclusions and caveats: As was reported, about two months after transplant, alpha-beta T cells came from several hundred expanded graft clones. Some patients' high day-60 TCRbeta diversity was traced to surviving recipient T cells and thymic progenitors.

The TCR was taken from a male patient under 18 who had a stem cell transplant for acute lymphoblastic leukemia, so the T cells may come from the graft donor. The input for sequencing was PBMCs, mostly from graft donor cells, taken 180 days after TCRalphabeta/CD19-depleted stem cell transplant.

In nucleotides, the CDR3 is TGTGCCAGCAGCTTTTCCGGGAACACCGGGGAGCTGTTTTTT. Its protein product is CASSFSGNTGELFF. This chain connects TRBV7-9 to TRBJ2-2; no firm D call. Per germline, CDR1 SEHNR and CDR2 FQNEAQ (reference sequence). The CDR3 runs to 14 residues. The V end was cut by 3 bases, the J end by 1 base, with 6 bases between.